This T cell receptor beta chain was found in a study of OX40 agonist ivuxolimab in advanced cancers. The overall study: Among those treated, three patients had partial responses, one with hepatocellular carcinoma and two with cutaneous melanoma.

Produced via immunoSEQ multiplex PCR; TCRdb's table is partial and in-frame only. The table lists tens of thousands of clones, over 80% of them singletons. People who had autoimmune disease history or systemic immunosuppression were excluded. V shed 5 bases, J shed 8 bases, and the junction held 11 bases outside the gene matches. The CDR3 extends over 15 amino acids. CDR1 and CDR2 (germline): MGHDK, SYGVNS. The V gene is TRBV25-1, the J gene TRBJ1-4, with 7 bases fitting TRBD1. Sequenced here: CD4+ or CD8+ T cells sorted from blood, sampled in a trial of the OX40 agonist ivuxolimab. This sequence originates from an adult with an advanced solid tumor such as melanoma, head and neck, liver or kidney cancer. The CDR3 bases are TGTGCCAGCAGTCAGGGGGAAGCGTCTGGGGAAAAACTGTTTTTT. Protein sequence: CASSQGEASGEKLFF.